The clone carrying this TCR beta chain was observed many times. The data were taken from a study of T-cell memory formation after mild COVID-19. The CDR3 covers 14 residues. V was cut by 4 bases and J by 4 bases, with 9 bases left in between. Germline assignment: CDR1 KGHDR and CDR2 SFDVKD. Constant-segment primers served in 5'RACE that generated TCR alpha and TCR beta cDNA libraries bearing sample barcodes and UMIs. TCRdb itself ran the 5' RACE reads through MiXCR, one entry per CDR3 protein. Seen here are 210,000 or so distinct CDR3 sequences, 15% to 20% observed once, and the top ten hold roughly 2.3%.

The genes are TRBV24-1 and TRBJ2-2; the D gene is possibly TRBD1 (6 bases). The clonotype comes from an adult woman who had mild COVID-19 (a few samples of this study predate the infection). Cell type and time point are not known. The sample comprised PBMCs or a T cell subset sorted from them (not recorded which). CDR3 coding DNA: TGTGCCACCAGTGAAACAGGGTCCACCGGGGAGCTGTTTTTT. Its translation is CATSETGSTGELFF.